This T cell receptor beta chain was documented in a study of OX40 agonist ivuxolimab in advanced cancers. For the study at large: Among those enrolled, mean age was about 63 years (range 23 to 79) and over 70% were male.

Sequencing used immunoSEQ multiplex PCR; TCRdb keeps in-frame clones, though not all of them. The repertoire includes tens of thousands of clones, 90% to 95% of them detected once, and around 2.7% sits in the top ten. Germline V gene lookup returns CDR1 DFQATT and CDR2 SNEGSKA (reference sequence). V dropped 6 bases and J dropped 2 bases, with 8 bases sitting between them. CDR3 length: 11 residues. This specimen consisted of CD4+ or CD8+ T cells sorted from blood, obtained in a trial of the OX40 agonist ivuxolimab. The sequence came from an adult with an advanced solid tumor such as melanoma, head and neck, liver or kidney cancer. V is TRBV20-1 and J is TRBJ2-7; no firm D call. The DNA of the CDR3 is TGCAGTGCGTCCAACCCCTACGAGCAGTACTTC. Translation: CSASNPYEQYF.